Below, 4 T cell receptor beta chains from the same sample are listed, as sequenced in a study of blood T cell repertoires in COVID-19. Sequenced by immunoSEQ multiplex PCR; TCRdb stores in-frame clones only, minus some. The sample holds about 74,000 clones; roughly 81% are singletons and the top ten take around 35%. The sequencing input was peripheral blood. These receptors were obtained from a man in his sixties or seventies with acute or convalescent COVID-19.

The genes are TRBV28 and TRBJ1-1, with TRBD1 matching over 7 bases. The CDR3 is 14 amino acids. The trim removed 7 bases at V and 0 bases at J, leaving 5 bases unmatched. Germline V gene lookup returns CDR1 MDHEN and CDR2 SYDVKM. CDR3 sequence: CASIRGGMNTEAFF. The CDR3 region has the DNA TGTGCCAGCATCAGAGGGGGCATGAACACTGAAGCTTTCTTT.

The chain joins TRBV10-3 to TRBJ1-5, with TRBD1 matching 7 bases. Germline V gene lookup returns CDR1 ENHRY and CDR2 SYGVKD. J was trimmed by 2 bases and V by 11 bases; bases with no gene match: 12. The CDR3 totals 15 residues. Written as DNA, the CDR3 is TGTGCCTCCAACGAACAGGGGTTAGGCAATCAGCCCCAGCATTTT. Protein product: CASNEQGLGNQPQHF.

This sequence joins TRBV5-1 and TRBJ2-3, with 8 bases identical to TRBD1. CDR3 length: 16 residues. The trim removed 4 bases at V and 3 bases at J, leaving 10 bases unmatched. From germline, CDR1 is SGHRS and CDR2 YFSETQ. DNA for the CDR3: TGCGCCAGCAGCCTTCGACAGGGGTTCGGGACAGATACGCAGTATTTT. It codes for CASSLRQGFGTDTQYF.

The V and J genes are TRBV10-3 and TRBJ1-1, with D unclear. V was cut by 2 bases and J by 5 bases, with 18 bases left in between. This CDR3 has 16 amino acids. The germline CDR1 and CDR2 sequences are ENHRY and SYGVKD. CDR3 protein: CAISEPNPGMRTEAFF. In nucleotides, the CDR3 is TGTGCCATCAGTGAGCCTAACCCCGGGATGCGGACTGAAGCTTTCTTT.